This entry lists 27 T cell receptor beta chains sequenced from one sample in a study of CD8+CD57+ T cells in acquired aplastic anemia. Only patients with CD8+CD57+ cell expansion on flow cytometry were chosen for sequencing. The TCR beta profiling, which covered VDJ combination and CDR3 sequence, was carried out using genomic DNA as the template. TCRdb ran MiXCR on the reads and lists one entry per CDR3 protein. The sample contains hundreds of thousands of distinct CDR3 sequences, roughly 50% of which appear only once. The sample comprised sorted CD4+, CD8+, or CD8+CD57+ T cells (not recorded which) from PBMCs. The receptors originated from a human donor with aplastic anemia.

This clonotype was counted only a few times. V usage is TRBV5-8 and J usage is TRBJ1-1, with TRBD1 matching over 10 bases. Germline loops: CDR1 SGHTS, CDR2 YDEGEE. The CDR3 spans 13 residues. The junction had 2 bases not matched to a gene; V was cut back by 3 bases and J by 6 bases. CDR3 residues: CASSSDRGAEAFF. The CDR3 region has the DNA TGTGCCAGCAGCTCGGACAGGGGGGCTGAAGCTTTCTTT.

This sequence joins TRBV7-6 and TRBJ1-4; D may be TRBD1 (5 bases). The CDR3 runs 17 residues. From germline, CDR1 is SGHVS and CDR2 FNYEAQ. Trimming cost V 5 bases and J 1 base, with 17 bases left between them. CDR3 region: CASSAAQGGGTNEKLFF. CDR3 in DNA: TGTGCCAGCAGCGCAGCTCAAGGCGGGGGAACTAATGAAAAACTGTTTTTT. Full variable domain (outside the CDR3, taken from reference TRBV7-6 and TRBJ1-4): GAGVSQSPRYKVTKRGQDVALRCDPISGHVSLYWYRQALGQGPEFLTYFNYEAQQDKSGLPNDRFSAERPEGSISTLTIQRTEQRDSAMYRCASSAAQGGGTNEKLFFGSGTQLSVL.

The chain links TRBV25-1 to TRBJ2-2; weak D call: TRBD2 (6 bases). Germline CDR1 and CDR2: MGHDK and SYGVNS. V gave up 4 bases and J gave up 3 bases, with 12 bases separating them. The CDR3 has 15 residues. The CDR3 sequence: CASSGRDFDTGELFF. CDR3 bases: TGTGCCAGCAGTGGCCGGGACTTTGACACCGGGGAGCTGTTTTTT. Together with reference TRBV25-1 and TRBJ2-2, the CDR3 gives the full variable domain: EADIYQTPRYLVIGTGKKITLECSQTMGHDKMYWYQQDPGMELHLIHYSYGVNSTEKGDLSSESTVSRIRTEHFPLTLESARPSHTSQYLCASSGRDFDTGELFFGEGSRLTVL.

This clonotype has at least ten counts. The chain joins TRBV2 to TRBJ1-2; 9 bases line up with TRBD1. Germline-derived CDR1 and CDR2 are SNHLY and FYNNEI. There are 13 residues in the CDR3. Losses at the gene ends were 6 bases for V and 2 bases for J; bases not matched to a gene: 1. CDR3 sequence reads: CASRGTGNYGYTF. For the CDR3, the DNA is TGTGCCAGCAGGGGGACAGGGAACTATGGCTACACCTTC.

This clonotype was seen at least ten times. The DNA of the CDR3 is TGTGCCAGCAGCTTGGGTCGCGGAATAACCTACAATGAGCAGTTCTTC. Protein product: CASSLGRGITYNEQFF. The genes are TRBV5-8 and TRBJ2-1; D gene ambiguous. Trimming stripped 0 bases from V and 2 bases from J, with 12 bases between. This CDR3 region has 16 residues. The germline V gene encodes CDR1 SGHTS and CDR2 YDEGEE.

In this sample, this clonotype turned up many times. V usage is TRBV12-3 or TRBV12-4 and J usage is TRBJ1-3, with no clear D. Trimming stripped 7 bases from V and 0 bases from J, with 10 bases between. There are 14 residues in the CDR3. Here the CDR3 reads CASKQSNSGNTIYF. The DNA for the CDR3 is TGTGCCAGCAAACAGTCGAACTCTGGAAACACCATATATTTT.

This clonotype was seen repeatedly, ten times or more. This chain connects TRBV2 to TRBJ1-4, with 11 bases fitting TRBD1. V was pared by 4 bases and J by 7 bases, with 2 bases of the junction left unmatched. Per the germline V gene, CDR1 is SNHLY and CDR2 is FYNNEI. The CDR3 runs to 14 residues. In DNA form, the CDR3 reads TGTGCCAGCAGTGCGGACAGGGGGCGTGAAAAACTGTTTTTT. Protein sequence: CASSADRGREKLFF.

This sequence joins TRBV5-1 and TRBJ1-1; TRBD1 aligns across 8 bases. The germline gives CDR1 SGHRS, CDR2 YFSETQ. The CDR3 contains 14 residues. Trimming at V came to 4 bases and at J to 11 bases, leaving 13 bases not matched to a gene. For the CDR3, the DNA is TGCGCCAGCAGCCAGTACGGGACAGGTGGTATCGCTTTCTTT. The encoded protein is CASSQYGTGGIAFF.

This clonotype was picked up many times. The J gene is TRBJ2-3, the V gene TRBV6-1; the match to TRBD1 covers 7 bases. CDR1 is MNHNS and CDR2 is SASEGT in the germline V gene. V trimming: 6 bases; J trimming: 4 bases; junction bases outside the gene matches: 4. CDR3 length equals 13 residues. CDR3 nucleotide sequence: TGTGCCAGCAGGCGGACAGGCCCAGATACGCAGTATTTT. Translating it yields CASRRTGPDTQYF.

The table lists this clonotype with many counts. This sequence joins TRBV3-1 and TRBJ1-1; no clear D. The CDR3 is 15 amino acids. Germline V gene data show CDR1 as LGHDT and CDR2 as YNNKEL (reference sequence). Trimming shortened V by 6 bases and J by 2 bases, and 16 bases separated the two germline ends. The CDR3 coding sequence is TGTGCCAGCAGACCCTACCGACACTCCAACACTGAAGCTTTCTTT. This sequence encodes CASRPYRHSNTEAFF.

This clonotype was found a few times. The chain links TRBV2 to TRBJ1-1; D is uncertain. From germline, CDR1 is SNHLY and CDR2 FYNNEI. The CDR3 totals 13 residues. Trimming took 7 bases from V and 0 from J, leaving 9 bases between them. The CDR3 DNA follows: TGTGCCAGCATCTTGGACGTGAACACTGAAGCTTTCTTT. It is translated as CASILDVNTEAFF.

Ten or more counts support this clonotype. The chain has TRBV12-3 or TRBV12-4 and TRBJ2-2; 8 bases agree with TRBD1. The CDR3 is 14 amino acids. The ends lost 6 bases at V and 4 bases at J; junction bases unmatched: 4. CDR3 residues: CASSRQGTTGELFF. The DNA of the CDR3 is TGTGCCAGCAGCCGACAGGGGACCACCGGGGAGCTGTTTTTT.

Turning to this clonotype: An end of the junction differs from the germline gene, which may be a read error. V is TRBV7-2 and J is TRBJ2-1; D unresolved. From germline, CDR1 is SGHTA and CDR2 FQGNSA. CDR3 length: 13 residues. CDR3 sequence (DNA): TGTGCCATCAGCTTAGGCCTTTTCAATGAGCAGTTCTTC. Its protein product is CAISLGLFNEQFF.

This chain connects TRBV4-3 to TRBJ2-2; D remains ambiguous. V was pared by 1 base and J by 0 bases, with 18 bases between. The CDR3 runs 19 residues. Germline CDR1 and CDR2: LGHNA and YSLEER. The CDR3 loop is CASSQVPTTRTPNTGELFF. CDR3 sequence (DNA): TGCGCCAGCAGCCAAGTTCCAACCACCAGAACGCCGAACACCGGGGAGCTGTTTTTT.

As DNA, the CDR3 is TGCAGCGCGAGGACAGGAAGCTCTGGAAACACCATATATTTT. As protein: CSARTGSSGNTIYF. This chain connects TRBV29-1 to TRBJ1-3, with 7 bases lining up with TRBD1. V gave up 7 bases and J gave up 0 bases; unmatched junction bases: 6. Per germline, CDR1 SQVTM and CDR2 ANQGSEA. This CDR3 is built from 14 residues.

The chain uses TRBV10-3 and TRBJ1-1, with 7 bases fitting TRBD1. With V trimmed by 1 base and J by 8 bases, 1 base remained unmatched. The CDR3 consists of 12 residues. CDR1 and CDR2 from the germline V gene are ENHRY and SYGVKD. The CDR3 coding sequence is TGTGCCATCAGTGAGTTGACAGGGGAAGCTTTCTTT. Encoded protein: CAISELTGEAFF.

This clonotype was found many times. This chain uses TRBV20-1 with TRBJ1-2, with D possibly TRBD1 on 6 matching bases. The CDR3 has 13 residues. V was shortened by 7 bases and J by 6 bases, with 18 bases between the two germline ends. Germline CDR1 and CDR2: DFQATT and SNEGSKA (reference sequence). CDR3 DNA: TGCAGTGGTCAGGTTACAGGGACCGATGGCTACACCTTC. This codes for CSGQVTGTDGYTF.

In its sample, this clonotype was seen many times. This chain uses TRBV14 with TRBJ1-4, with unresolved D. This CDR3 contains 12 residues. Germline CDR1 and CDR2: SGHDN and FVKESK. Trimming removed 6 bases at V and 4 bases at J, with 6 bases between. DNA for the CDR3: TGTGCCAGCAGTCAGAATAATGAAAAACTGTTTTTT. Translation gives CASSQNNEKLFF.

This sequence joins TRBV4-1 and TRBJ2-5; D uncertain. The V gene's germline CDR1 is MGHRA and CDR2 YSYEKL. The length of the CDR3 is 15 residues. V was shortened by 3 bases and J by 1 base, with 12 bases between the two germline ends. CDR3 protein: CASSQKSWPQETQYF. DNA for the CDR3: TGCGCCAGCAGCCAGAAATCGTGGCCCCAAGAGACCCAGTACTTC.

The rearrangement joins TRBV7-6 to TRBJ2-7, with 7 positions matching TRBD2. V gave up 6 bases and J gave up 3 bases; unmatched junction bases: 11. CDR1 and CDR2 (germline): SGHVS, FNYEAQ. The CDR3 contains 15 residues. The CDR3 DNA reads TGTGCCAGCAGTGGTACCGGGACTAACCACTACGAGCAGTACTTC. It yields the protein CASSGTGTNHYEQYF.

This clonotype was seen just once. The CDR3 DNA follows: TGTGCCAGCAGCTTAACGGGCCGGGGGGGGACAGATACGCAGTATTTT. It yields the protein CASSLTGRGGTDTQYF. The chain couples TRBV7-3 to TRBJ2-3; TRBD2 matches 8 bases. The V gene end was trimmed by 0 bases and the J gene end by 3 bases; junction bases not matched to a gene: 5. The germline gives CDR1 SGHTA, CDR2 FQGTGA. This CDR3 contains 16 residues.

The chain carries TRBV5-1 and TRBJ2-2; the D call may be TRBD1 or TRBD2 (5 bases each). The CDR3 has 14 amino acids. V shed 4 bases and J shed 11 bases, with 18 bases lying between them. Germline V lookup: CDR1 SGHRS, CDR2 YFSETQ. CDR3 amino acids: CASSQYGTPSELFF. In nucleotides, the CDR3 is TGCGCCAGCAGCCAGTACGGGACCCCTTCCGAGCTGTTTTTT.

This clonotype was recorded a few times. A much larger clone sits a single nucleotide away, making a read error possible. This CDR3 fails to terminate in the conserved phenylalanine or tryptophan, so it likely reflects a read error. The chain has TRBV6-1 and TRBJ1-1; D may be TRBD1 (6 bases). The germline V gene has CDR1 MNHNS and CDR2 SASEGT. V dropped 5 bases and J dropped 4 bases, with 8 bases sitting between them. This CDR3 spans 12 amino acids. The chain's CDR3 is CASSSRGTEAFS. The CDR3 nucleotides read TGTGCCAGCAGTTCCAGGGGCACTGAAGCTTTCTCT.

This clonotype was observed a few times. The chain employs TRBV20-1 and TRBJ2-2; no definite D call. Trimming stripped 5 bases from V and 4 bases from J, with 5 bases between. The germline V gene encodes CDR1 DFQATT and CDR2 SNEGSKA (reference sequence). The CDR3 covers 11 residues. The CDR3 spells CSAVTTGELFF. CDR3 in DNA: TGCAGTGCTGTTACCACCGGGGAGCTGTTTTTT.

Concerning this clonotype: An end of the junction does not agree with germline; a read error may underlie this. The chain has TRBV19 and TRBJ2-4, with 8 nucleotides matching TRBD2. The germline V gene encodes CDR1 LNHDA and CDR2 SQIVND (reference sequence). The CDR3 is 14 amino acids. The CDR3 reads CASSIGIGVGTSRF. The DNA for the CDR3 is TGTGCCAGTAGTATAGGAATAGGGGTCGGGACTAGTCGATTC.

J is TRBJ2-5 and V is TRBV5-1; 14 bases match TRBD2. The CDR3 has 13 amino acids. CDR1 is SGHRS and CDR2 is YFSETQ in the germline V gene. The J segment lost 9 bases and the V segment lost 4 bases, leaving 2 bases of the junction unmatched. This chain's CDR3 is CASSPTSGGAQYF. The CDR3 bases are TGCGCCAGCAGCCCGACTAGCGGGGGGGCCCAGTACTTC.

This clonotype showed up just once. The chain links TRBV7-2 to TRBJ1-2, with D perhaps TRBD1 (5 bases). The CDR3 is made up of 14 amino acids. Germline lookup yields CDR1 SGHTA and CDR2 FQGNSA. V was trimmed by 1 base and J by 4 bases, leaving 10 bases between them. The CDR3: CASSLDGGLYGYTF. CDR3 in DNA: TGTGCCAGCAGCTTAGATGGGGGACTCTATGGCTACACCTTC.